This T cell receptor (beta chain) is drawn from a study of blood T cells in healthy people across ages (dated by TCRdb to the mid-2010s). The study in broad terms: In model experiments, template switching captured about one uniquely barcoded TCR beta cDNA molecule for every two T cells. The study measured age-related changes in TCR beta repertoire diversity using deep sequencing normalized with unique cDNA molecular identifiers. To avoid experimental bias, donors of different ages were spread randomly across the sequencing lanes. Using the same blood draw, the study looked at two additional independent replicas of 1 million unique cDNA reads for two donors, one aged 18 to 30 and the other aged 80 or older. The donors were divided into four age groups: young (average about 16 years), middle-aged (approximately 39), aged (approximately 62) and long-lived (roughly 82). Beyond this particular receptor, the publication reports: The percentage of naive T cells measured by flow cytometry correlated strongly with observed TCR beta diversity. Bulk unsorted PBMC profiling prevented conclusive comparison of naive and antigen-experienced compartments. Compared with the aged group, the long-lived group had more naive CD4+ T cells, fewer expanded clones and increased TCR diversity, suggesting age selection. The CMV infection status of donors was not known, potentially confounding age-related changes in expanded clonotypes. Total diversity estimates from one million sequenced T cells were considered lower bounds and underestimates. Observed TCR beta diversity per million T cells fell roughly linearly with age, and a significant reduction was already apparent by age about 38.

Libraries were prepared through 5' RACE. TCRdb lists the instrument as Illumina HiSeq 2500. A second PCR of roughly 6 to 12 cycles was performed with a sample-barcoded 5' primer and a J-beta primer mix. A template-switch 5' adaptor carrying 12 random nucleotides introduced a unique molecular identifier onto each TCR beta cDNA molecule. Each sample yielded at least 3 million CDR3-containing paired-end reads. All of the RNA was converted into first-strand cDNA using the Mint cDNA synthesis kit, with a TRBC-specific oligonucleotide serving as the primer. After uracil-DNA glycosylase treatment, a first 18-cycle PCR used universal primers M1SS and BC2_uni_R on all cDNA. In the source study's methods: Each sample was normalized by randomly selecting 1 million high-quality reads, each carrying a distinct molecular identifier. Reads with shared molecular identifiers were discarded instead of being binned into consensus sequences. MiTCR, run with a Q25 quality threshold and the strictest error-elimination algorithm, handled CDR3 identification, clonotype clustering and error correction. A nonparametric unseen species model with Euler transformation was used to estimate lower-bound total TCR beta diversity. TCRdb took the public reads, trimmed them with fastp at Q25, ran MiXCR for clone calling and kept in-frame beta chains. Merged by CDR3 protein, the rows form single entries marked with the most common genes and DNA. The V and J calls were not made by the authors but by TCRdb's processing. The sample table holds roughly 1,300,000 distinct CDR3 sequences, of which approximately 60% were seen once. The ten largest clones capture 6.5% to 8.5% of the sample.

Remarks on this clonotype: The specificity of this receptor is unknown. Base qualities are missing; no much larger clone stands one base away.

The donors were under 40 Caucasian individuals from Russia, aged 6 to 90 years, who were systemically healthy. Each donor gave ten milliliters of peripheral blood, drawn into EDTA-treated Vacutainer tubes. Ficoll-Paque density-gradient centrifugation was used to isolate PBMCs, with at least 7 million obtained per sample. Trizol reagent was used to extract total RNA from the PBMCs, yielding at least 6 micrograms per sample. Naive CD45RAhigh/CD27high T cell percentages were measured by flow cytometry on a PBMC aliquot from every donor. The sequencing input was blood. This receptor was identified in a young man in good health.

The CDR3 region has the sequence CASSTENTEAFF. In nucleotides, the sequence is TGTGCCAGCTCAACAGAGAACACTGAAGCTTTCTTT. The chain joins TRBV18 to TRBJ1-1; confidence is insufficient to name the D gene. From the cysteine up to the phenylalanine, the CDR3 has a length of 12 residues. Only the CDR3 DNA is retained, 36 bases long and in frame from the first base. At the junction V is shortened by 5 bases and J by 1 base, with 5 bases in between. CDR1 and CDR2, looked up from the germline V gene, are KGHSH and LQKENI.